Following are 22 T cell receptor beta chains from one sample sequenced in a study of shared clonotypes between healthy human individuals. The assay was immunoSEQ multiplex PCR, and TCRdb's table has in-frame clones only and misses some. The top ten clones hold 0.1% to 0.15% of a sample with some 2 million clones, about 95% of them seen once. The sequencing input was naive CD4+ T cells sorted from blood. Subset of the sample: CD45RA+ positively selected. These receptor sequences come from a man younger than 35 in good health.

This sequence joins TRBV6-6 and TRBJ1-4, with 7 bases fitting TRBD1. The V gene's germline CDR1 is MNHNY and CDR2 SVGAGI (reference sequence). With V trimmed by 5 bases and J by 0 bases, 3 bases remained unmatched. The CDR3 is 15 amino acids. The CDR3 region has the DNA TGTGCCAGCAGTCGGACAGGCTCAACTAATGAAAAACTGTTTTTT. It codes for CASSRTGSTNEKLFF.

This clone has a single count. As DNA, the CDR3 is TGCGCCAGCAGCTTGCAGCGGGGAACAGATACGCAGTATTTT. Translated: CASSLQRGTDTQYF. The chain recombines TRBV5-1 with TRBJ2-3; 7 positions agree with TRBD2. The CDR3 is 14 amino acids. Germline loops: CDR1 SGHRS, CDR2 YFSETQ. V shed 1 base and J 3 bases; nucleotides not matched to a gene: 2.

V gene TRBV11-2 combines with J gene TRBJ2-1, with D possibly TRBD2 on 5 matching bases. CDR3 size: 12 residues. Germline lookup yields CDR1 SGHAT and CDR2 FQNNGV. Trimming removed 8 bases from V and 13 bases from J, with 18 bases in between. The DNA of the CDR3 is TGTGCCAGCTTCGGGGAAGTCGGATTCCAGTTCTTC. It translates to CASFGEVGFQFF.

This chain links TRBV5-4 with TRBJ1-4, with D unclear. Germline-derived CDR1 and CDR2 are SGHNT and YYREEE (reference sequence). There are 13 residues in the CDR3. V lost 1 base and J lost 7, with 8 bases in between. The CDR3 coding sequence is TGTGCCAGCAGCTTGTTGACCAGTGAAAAACTGTTTTTT. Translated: CASSLLTSEKLFF.

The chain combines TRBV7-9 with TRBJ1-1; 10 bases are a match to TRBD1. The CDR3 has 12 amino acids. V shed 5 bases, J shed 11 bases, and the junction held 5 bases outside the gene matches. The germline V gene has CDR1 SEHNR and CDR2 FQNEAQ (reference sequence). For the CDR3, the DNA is TGTGCCAGCAGCAAGGACAGGGGGTATGCTTTCTTT. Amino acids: CASSKDRGYAFF.

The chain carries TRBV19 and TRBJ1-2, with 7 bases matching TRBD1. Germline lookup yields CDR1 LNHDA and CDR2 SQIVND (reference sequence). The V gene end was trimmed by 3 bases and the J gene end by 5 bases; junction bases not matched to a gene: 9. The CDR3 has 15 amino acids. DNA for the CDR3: TGTGCCAGTAGTATTGCCGGGACAGCCGTTTATGGCTACACCTTC. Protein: CASSIAGTAVYGYTF.

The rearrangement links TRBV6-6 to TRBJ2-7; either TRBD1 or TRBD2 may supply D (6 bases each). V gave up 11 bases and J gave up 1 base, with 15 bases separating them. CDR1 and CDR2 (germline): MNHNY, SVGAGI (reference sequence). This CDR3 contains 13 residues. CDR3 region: CASGAGLSYEQYF. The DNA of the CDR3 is TGTGCCTCAGGGGCGGGACTGTCCTACGAGCAGTACTTC.

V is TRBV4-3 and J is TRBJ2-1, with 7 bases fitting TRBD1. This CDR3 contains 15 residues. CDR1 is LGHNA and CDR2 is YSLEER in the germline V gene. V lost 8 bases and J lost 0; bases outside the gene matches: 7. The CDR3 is CASAIQGSSYNEQFF. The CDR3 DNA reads TGCGCCAGCGCTATACAGGGGAGCTCCTACAATGAGCAGTTCTTC.

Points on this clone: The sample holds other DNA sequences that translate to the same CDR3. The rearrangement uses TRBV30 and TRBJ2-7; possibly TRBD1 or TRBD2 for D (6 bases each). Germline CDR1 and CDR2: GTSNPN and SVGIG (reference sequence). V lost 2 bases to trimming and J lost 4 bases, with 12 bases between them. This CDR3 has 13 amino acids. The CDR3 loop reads CAWSTGGGYEQYF. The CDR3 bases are TGTGCCTGGAGTACCGGGGGCGGGTACGAGCAGTACTTC.

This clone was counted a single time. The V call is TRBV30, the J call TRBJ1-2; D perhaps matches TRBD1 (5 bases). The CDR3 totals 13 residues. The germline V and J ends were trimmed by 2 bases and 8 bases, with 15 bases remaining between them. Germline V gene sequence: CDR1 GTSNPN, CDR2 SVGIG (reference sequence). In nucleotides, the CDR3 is TGTGCCTGGAGTTCTGGGGCAGGTGGCGGCTACACCTTC. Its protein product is CAWSSGAGGGYTF. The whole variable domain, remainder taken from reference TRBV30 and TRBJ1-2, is SQTIHQWPATLVQPVGSPLSLECTVEGTSNPNLYWYRQAAGRGLQLLFYSVGIGQISSEVPQNLSASRPQDRQFILSSKKLLLSDSGFYLCAWSSGAGGGYTFGSGTRLTVV.

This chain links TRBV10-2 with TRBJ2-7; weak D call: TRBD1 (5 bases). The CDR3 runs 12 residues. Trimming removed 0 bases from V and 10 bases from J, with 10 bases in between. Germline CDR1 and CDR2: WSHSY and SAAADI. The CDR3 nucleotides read TGCGCCAGCAGTGAGTCAGGCAGGGCCCAGTACTTC. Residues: CASSESGRAQYF.

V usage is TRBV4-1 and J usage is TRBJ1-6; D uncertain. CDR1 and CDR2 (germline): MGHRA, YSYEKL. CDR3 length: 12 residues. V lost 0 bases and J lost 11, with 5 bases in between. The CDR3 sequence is CASSQDPAPLHF. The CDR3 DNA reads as TGCGCCAGCAGCCAAGATCCAGCACCCCTCCACTTT.

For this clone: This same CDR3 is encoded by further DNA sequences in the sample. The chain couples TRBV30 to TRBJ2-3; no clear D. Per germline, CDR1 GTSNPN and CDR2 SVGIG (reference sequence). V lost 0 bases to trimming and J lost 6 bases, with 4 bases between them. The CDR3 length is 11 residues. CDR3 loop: CAWSVSDTQYF. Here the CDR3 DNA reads TGTGCCTGGAGTGTGAGCGATACGCAGTATTTT.

The CDR3 DNA is TGTGCCAGCACCGTGACAGGGGGCTCGGACACCGGGGAGCTGTTTTTT. Translation gives CASTVTGGSDTGELFF. The chain uses TRBV5-6 and TRBJ2-2; TRBD1 agrees at 10 bases. The J segment lost 3 bases and the V segment lost 6 bases, leaving 8 bases of the junction unmatched. The CDR3 has 16 amino acids. Per the germline V gene, CDR1 is SGHDT and CDR2 is YYEEEE. Full variable domain (remainder filled in from reference TRBV5-6 and TRBJ2-2): DAGVTQSPTHLIKTRGQQVTLRCSPKSGHDTVSWYQQALGQGPQFIFQYYEEEERQRGNFPDRFSGHQFPNYSSELNVNALLLGDSALYLCASTVTGGSDTGELFFGEGSRLTVL.

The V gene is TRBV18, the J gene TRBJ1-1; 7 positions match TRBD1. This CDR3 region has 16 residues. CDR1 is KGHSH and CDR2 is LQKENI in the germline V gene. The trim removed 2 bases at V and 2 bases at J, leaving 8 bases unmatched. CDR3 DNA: TGTGCCAGCTCACCAGTCGAGACAGGGTCTAACACTGAAGCTTTCTTT. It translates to CASSPVETGSNTEAFF.

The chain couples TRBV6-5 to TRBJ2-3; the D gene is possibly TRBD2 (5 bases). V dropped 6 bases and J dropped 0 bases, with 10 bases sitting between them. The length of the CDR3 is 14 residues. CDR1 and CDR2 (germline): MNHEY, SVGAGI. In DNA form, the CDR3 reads TGTGCCAGCAGGAGGGATTCTAGCACAGATACGCAGTATTTT. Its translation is CASRRDSSTDTQYF.

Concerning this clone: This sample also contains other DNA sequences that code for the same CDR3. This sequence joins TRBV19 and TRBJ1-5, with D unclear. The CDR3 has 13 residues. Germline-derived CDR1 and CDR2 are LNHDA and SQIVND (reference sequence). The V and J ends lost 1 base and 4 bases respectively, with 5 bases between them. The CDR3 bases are TGTGCCAGTAGTATAGCTGGGAATCAGCCCCAGCATTTT. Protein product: CASSIAGNQPQHF.

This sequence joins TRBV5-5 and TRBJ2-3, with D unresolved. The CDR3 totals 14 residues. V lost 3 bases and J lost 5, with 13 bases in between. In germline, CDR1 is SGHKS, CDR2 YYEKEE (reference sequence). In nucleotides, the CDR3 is TGTGCCAGCAGCTACGCGTTGGCAGGAGATACGCAGTATTTT. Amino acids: CASSYALAGDTQYF.

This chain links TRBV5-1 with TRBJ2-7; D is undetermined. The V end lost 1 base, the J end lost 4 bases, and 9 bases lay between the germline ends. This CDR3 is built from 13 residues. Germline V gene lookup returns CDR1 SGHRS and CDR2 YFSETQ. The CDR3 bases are TGCGCCAGCAGCTTGTTAGCCAAATACGAGCAGTACTTC. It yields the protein CASSLLAKYEQYF.

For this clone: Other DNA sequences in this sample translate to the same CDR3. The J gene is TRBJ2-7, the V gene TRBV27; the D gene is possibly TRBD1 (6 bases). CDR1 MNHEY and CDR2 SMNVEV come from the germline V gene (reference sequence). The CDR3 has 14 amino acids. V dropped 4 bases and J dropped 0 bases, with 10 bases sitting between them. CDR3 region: CASSSGQSSYEQYF. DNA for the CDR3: TGTGCCAGCAGTTCCGGACAGAGCTCCTACGAGCAGTACTTC.

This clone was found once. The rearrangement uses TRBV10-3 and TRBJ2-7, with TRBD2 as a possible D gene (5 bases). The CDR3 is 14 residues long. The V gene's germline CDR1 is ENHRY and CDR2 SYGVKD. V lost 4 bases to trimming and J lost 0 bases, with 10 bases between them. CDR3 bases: TGTGCCATCAGTGGGGGAGCTTTCTCCTACGAGCAGTACTTC. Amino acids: CAISGGAFSYEQYF.

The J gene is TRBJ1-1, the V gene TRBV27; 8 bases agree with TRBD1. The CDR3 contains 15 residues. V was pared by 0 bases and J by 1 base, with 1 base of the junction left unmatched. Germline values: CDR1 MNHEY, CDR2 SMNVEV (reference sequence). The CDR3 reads CASSLSDRANTEAFF. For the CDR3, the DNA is TGTGCCAGCAGTTTATCGGACAGGGCGAACACTGAAGCTTTCTTT.